The text below deals with one T cell receptor (beta chain). The clone's antigen remains unknown. No much larger clone is present one base from it, and per-base qualities are unavailable. The V end gives up 4 bases and the J end 7 bases, leaving 8 bases in the junction not matched to a gene. Taken from cysteine to phenylalanine, the CDR3 has 15 residues. The DNA shown is the 45-base CDR3, in frame from base 1. In the germline V gene (reference sequence), CDR1 corresponds to LGHDT and CDR2 to YNNKEL. The sample belongs to a study of blood T cell repertoires in COVID-19 (dated by TCRdb to about 2020). Broadly, across the study: Samples from collaborators originated in the United States, Italy and Spain and spanned both the acute and convalescent phases of COVID-19. The prospective study material was composed of cDNA or gDNA derived from T cells, B-cell-depleted T cells, or PBMCs. Subjects who had been exposed to COVID-19, were actively infected with it, or had recovered from it provided the deeply sampled blood TCRbeta repertoires that made up the dataset. The repertoires were released in a freely available public database intended as a resource for research on the immune response to SARS-CoV-2. The samples were drawn from the first 160 participants of the ongoing ImmuneRACE study and from 950 to 1,500 subjects provided by 6 global collaborators. A de-identified subject ID, COVID-19 status, age in years and sex were almost always included in the sample metadata. HLA class I and class II types, where available, came from metadata supplied by the sample provider rather than from assay-based typing.

General findings and caveats noted by the study authors: Clinical and demographic metadata were provided uncurated, with the amount varying by source and participant.

TCRbeta CDR3 regions were amplified from genomic DNA using the immunoSEQ Assay, a bias-controlled multiplex PCR. Processing in the source paper ran as follows. Nucleated cell counts per sample were estimated from amplification of reference gene primers within the assay. Sequence reads were collapsed and filtered to measure the absolute abundance of every unique TCRbeta CDR3 rearrangement. For each sample, productive Simpson clonality was calculated as the square root of Simpson's diversity index across productive rearrangements. TCRdb holds this immuneACCESS table with in-frame rearrangements only. Some clones are missing; in checked studies, unresolved V genes explain under half, and the rest has no known cause. V and J calls and clone size are given by that table; D and trimming were obtained from the DNA. The sample has fewer than 350,000 clones on record, roughly 79% of them singletons. The ten most abundant clones make up less than 3% of the sample.

The collaborating institutions used their own protocols to collect whole blood in K2EDTA tubes. For TCRbeta analysis, collaborator samples were shipped as frozen whole blood, as isolated PBMCs, or as DNA extracted from either sample type. The V and J genes are TRBV3-1 (or the pseudogene TRBV3-2) and TRBJ2-1, with 9 bases matching TRBD1. This clonotype was sampled from a woman aged 55-70 years with active or convalescent COVID-19. The specimen was peripheral blood. The CDR3 region: CASSPRDRASNEQFF. The nucleotide sequence reads TGTGCCAGCAGCCCCCGGGACAGGGCGTCGAATGAGCAGTTCTTC.